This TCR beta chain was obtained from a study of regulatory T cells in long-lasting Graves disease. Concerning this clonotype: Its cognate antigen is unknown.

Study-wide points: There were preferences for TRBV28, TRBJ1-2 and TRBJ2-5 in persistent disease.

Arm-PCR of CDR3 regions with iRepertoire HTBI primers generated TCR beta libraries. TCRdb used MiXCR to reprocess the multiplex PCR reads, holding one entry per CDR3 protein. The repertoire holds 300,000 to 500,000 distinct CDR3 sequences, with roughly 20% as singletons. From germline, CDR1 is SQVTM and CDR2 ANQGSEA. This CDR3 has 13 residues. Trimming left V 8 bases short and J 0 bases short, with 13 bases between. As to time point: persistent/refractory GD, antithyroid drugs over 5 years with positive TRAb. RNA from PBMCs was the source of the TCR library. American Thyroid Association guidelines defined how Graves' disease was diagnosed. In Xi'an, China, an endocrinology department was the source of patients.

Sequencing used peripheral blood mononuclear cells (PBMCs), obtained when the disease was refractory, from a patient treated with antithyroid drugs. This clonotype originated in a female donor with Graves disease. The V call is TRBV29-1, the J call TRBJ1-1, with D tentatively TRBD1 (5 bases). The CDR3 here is CSSGPLLNTEAFF. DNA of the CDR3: TGCAGCTCGGGACCTCTACTGAACACTGAAGCTTTCTTT.